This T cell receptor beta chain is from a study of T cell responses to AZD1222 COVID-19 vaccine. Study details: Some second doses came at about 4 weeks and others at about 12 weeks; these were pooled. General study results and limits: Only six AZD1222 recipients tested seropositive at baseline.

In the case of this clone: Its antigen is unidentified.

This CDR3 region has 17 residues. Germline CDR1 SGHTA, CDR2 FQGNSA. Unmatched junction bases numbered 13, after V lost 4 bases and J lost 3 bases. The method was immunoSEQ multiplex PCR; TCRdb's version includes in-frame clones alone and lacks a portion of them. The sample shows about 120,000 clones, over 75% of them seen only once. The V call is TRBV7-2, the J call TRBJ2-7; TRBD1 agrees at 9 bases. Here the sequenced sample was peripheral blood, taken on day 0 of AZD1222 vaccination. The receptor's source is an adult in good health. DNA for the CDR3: TGTGCCAGCAGCTACTTCACAGGGGGCACCCGCCTCTACGAGCAGTACTTC. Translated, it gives CASSYFTGGTRLYEQYF.